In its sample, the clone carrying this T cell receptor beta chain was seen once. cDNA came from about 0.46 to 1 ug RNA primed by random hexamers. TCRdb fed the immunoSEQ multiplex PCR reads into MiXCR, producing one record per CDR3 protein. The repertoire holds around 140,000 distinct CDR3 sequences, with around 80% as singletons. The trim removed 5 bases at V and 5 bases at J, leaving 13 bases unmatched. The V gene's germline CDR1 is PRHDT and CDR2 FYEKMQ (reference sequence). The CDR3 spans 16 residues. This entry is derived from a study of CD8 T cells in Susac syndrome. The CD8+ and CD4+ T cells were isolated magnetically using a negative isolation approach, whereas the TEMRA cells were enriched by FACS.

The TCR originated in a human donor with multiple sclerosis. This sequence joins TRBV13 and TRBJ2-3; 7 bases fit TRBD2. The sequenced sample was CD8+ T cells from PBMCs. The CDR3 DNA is TGTGCCAGCAGCCCTTCCCCGGGGGGTCTTCTAGATACGCAGTATTTT. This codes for CASSPSPGGLLDTQYF.